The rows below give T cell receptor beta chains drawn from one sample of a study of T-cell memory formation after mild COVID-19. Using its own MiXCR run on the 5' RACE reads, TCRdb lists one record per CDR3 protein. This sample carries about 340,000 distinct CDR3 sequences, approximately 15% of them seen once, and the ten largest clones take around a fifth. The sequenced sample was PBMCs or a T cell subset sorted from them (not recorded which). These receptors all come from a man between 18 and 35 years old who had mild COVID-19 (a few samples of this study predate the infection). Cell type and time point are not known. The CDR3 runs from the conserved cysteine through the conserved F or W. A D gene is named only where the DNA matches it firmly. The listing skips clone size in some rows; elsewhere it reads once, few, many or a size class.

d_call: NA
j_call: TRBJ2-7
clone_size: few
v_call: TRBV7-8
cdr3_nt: TGTGCCAGCAGCCCCCTAGGGGGTACCTACGAGCAGTACTTC
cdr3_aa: CASSPLGGTYEQYF

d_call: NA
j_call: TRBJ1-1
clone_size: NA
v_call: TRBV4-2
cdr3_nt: TGTGCCAGCAGCCGCCTTAACGCAGGGAGGAACACTGAAGCTTTCTTT
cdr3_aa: CASSRLNAGRNTEAFF

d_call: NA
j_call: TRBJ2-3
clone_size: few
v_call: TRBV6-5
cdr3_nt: TGTGCCAGCAGTTACAGGAGGGGTGGAGATACGCAGTATTTT
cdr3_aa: CASSYRRGGDTQYF

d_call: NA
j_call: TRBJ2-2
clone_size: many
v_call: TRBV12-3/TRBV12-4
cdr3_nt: TGTGCCAGCAGTTTAGCCTTAGGAAGGAACACCGGGGAGCTGTTTTTT
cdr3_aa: CASSLALGRNTGELFF

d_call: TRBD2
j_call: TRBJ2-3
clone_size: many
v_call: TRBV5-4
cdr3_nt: TGTGCCAGCAAAGAGAAACTCGGGGGGGCCACAGATACGCAGTATTTT
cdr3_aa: CASKEKLGGATDTQYF

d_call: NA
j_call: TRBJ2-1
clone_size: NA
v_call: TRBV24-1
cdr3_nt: TGTGCCACCCGGGCAGGGGAGTACAATGAGCAGTTCTTC
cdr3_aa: CATRAGEYNEQFF

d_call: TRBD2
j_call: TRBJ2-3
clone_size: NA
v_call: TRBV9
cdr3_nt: TGTGCCAGCAGCGGATACAGGACTAGCGGGGGCAGTGATACGCAGTATTTT
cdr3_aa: CASSGYRTSGGSDTQYF

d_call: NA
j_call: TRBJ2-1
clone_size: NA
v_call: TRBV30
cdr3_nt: TGTGCCTGGAGTGTCGCGGGGATTGAGCAGTTCTTC
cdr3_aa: CAWSVAGIEQFF

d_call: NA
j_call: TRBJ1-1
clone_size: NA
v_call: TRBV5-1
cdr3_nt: TGCGCCAGCAGATCGGGCCCCGAAGCTTTCTTT
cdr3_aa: CASRSGPEAFF

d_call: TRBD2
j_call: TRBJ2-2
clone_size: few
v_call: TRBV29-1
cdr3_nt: TGCAGCGTTGAAGCAGCGGGGGGCTTAGGTGTCACCGGGGAGCTGTTTTTT
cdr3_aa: CSVEAAGGLGVTGELFF

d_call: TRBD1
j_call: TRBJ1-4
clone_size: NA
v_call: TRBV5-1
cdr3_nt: TGCGCCAGCAGCCCGGGACAGGCAAATGAAAAACTGTTTTTT
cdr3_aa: CASSPGQANEKLFF

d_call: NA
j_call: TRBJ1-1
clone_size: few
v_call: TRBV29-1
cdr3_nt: TGCAGCGCCGGGTGGAGGACTGAAGCTTTCTTT
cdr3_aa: CSAGWRTEAFF

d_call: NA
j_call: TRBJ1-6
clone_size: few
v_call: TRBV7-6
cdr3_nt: TGTGCCAGCAGCTTTAAGTGGAATTCACCCCTCCACTTT
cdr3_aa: CASSFKWNSPLHF

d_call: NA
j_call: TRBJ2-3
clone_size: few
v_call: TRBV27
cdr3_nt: TGTGCCATCTCCCTGGGACCGGCGGGTACGCAGTATTTT
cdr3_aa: CAISLGPAGTQYF

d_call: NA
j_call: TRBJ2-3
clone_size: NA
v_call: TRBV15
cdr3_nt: TGTGCCACCAGCAGAGATGTAGGGGGGCCACGGGCAGATACGCAGTATTTT
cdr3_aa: CATSRDVGGPRADTQYF

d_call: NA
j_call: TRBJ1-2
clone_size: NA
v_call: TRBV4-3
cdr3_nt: TGCGCCAGCAGCCAGACGGTAGGGGTCCCCTATGGCTACACCTTC
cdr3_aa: CASSQTVGVPYGYTF

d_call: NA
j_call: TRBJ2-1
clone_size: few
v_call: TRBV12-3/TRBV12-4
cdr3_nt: TGTGCCAGCAGTTTCCCGTCCTCCCCTGAGCAGTTCTTC
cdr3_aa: CASSFPSSPEQFF

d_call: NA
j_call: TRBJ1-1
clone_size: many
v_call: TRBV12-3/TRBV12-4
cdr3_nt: TGTGCCAGCGGGCGCGGGAACACTGAAGCTTTCTTT
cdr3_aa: CASGRGNTEAFF

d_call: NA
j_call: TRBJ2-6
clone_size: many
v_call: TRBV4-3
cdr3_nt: TGCGCCAGCACCTGGGACTTTTCCTCTGGGGCCAACGTCCTGACTTTC
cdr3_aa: CASTWDFSSGANVLTF

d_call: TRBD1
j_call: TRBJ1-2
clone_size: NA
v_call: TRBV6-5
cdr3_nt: TGTGCCAGCAACCGACAGGGGTTGGATGGCTACACCTTC
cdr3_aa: CASNRQGLDGYTF

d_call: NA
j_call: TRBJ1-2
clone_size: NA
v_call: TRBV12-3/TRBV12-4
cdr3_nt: TGTGCCAGCAGTTTTGTACGCTATGGCTACACCTTC
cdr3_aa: CASSFVRYGYTF

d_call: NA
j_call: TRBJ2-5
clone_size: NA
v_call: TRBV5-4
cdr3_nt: TGTGCCAGCAGCCACCCGGTAGGAGGCGGAGAGACCCAGTACTTC
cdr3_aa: CASSHPVGGGETQYF

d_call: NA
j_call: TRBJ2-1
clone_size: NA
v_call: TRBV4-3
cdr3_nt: TGCGCCAGCAGCCAAGATCAGGGCAGTGAGCAGTTCTTC
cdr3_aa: CASSQDQGSEQFF

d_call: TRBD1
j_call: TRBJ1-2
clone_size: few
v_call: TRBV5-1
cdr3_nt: TGCGCCAGCAGCGATAGGACAGGACGAGGGGGCTACACCTTC
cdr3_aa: CASSDRTGRGGYTF